This T cell receptor (beta chain) appears in the sequencing data of a study of cytomegalovirus exposure and HLA in healthy donors (TCRdb year 2017). With respect to the entire study: According to a later analysis, the approximately 130 validation repertoires were produced on the same platform as the 666 repertoires of the first cohort. Besides the first cohort of 500 to 700 subjects, a separate validation cohort made up of 95 to 150 different subjects was used. The study was designed to test whether signatures of past pathogen exposure could be identified by cataloging public T cell receptors. To predict cytomegalovirus infection status, the study combined high-throughput TCR immunosequencing, statistical association of individual TCRs with disease status, and machine learning.

Donors formed part of the validation cohort, which comprised over a hundred subjects and was distinct from the first cohort of fewer than 750 subjects. The CDR3, from cysteine to phenylalanine, totals 15 residues. The retained sequence is limited to the CDR3, 45 bases, with the frame set at the first base. At the junction V is shortened by 0 bases and J by 5 bases; bases outside the gene matches: 4. Per the germline V gene (reference sequence), LNHNV is the CDR1 and YYDKDF is the CDR2. Overall study outcomes, separate from this receptor: A later analysis had no HLA typing for the validation cohort, so co-occurrence there was scored across all 130 or so repertoires. The authors suggested that the approach could potentially be extended to other disease states and immunological phenotypes. While some public TCRs were present in many individuals, most TCR sequences turned up only very rarely across donors. Subsequent analysis determined that TCRs grouped into clusters in the first cohort also showed a tendency toward co-occurrence across the approximately 120 validation repertoires, and roughly 95% of cluster scores exceeded 0. The study listed around 160 TCR beta chains as associated with cytomegalovirus. The classifier was reported to diagnose cytomegalovirus status with high specificity and sensitivity in both the original and validation cohorts. A few of the identified cytomegalovirus-associated TCR beta chains were confirmed in vitro to be specific for cytomegalovirus antigens.

Libraries were prepared through the immunoSEQ multiplex PCR assay. The authors' pipeline ran thus. To diagnose cytomegalovirus status from the catalog of TCR beta chain sequences, a statistical classification framework was built. As stored in TCRdb, this immuneACCESS dataset retains in-frame rearrangements with V and J assigned. A fraction of the clones does not appear; measured against another copy, unresolved V genes explain less than half of the discrepancy, and the remainder lacks a known reason. V, J and clone size derive from that table, while D and trimming were established from the DNA sequence. The sample profile shows 160,000 or so clones; about 89% of them were found once. The ten largest account for about 2.5% of the sample. In the case of this clone: Its recognized antigen is unknown. No much larger clonotype is one base removed from it; base qualities were not supplied.

The rearrangement joined TRBV15 to TRBJ1-5; 7 central bases correspond to TRBD1. The receptor was isolated from a man younger than 30 in good health and CMV-seropositive. The material sequenced was PBMCs. The CDR3 reads CATSRDRQGDQPQHF. The sequenced DNA is TGTGCCACCAGCAGAGATCGACAGGGAGATCAGCCCCAGCATTTT. Supplemented by the reference TRBV15 and TRBJ1-5 proteins around the CDR3, the complete variable domain is DAMVIQNPRYQVTQFGKPVTLSCSQTLNHNVMYWYQQKSSQAPKLLFHYYDKDFNNEADTPDNFQSRRPNTSFCFLDIRSPGLGDTAMYLCATSRDRQGDQPQHFGDGTRLSIL.